These T cell receptor beta chains were read from a single sample in a study of T cells in localized non-small cell lung cancer. Libraries were prepared by immunoSEQ multiplex PCR; TCRdb keeps only in-frame clonotypes and omits some of them. Here the sample spans about 52,000 clones, 85% to 90% being singletons. Sequencing was performed on PBMCs, taken before any cancer treatment. These receptors originate from a female donor with stage II lung adenocarcinoma. CDR3s include the opening cysteine and the closing phenylalanine or tryptophan. The order of the fields is CDR3 DNA, CDR3 protein, D gene, CDR3 length, J gene, clone size, V gene. D genes are given only for firm matches. The size of a clone is reported for some rows only, either as once, few or many, or as a class for expanded clones.

CDR3 DNA: TGTGCCAGCTCAACCGGCTTTGAGGCGTTGGGCACTGAAGCTTTCTTT
CDR3 protein: CASSTGFEALGTEAFF
D gene: NA
CDR3 length: 16
J gene: TRBJ1-1
clone size: NA
V gene: TRBV18

CDR3 DNA: TGCAGCGTTGCCATAGGTGGCAAAAACATTCAGTACTTC
CDR3 protein: CSVAIGGKNIQYF
D gene: NA
CDR3 length: 13
J gene: TRBJ2-4
clone size: once
V gene: TRBV29-1

CDR3 DNA: TGTGCCAGCAGCTTGGTCAAGTCAGTTGACCGAGAAGCTTTCTTT
CDR3 protein: CASSLVKSVDREAFF
D gene: NA
CDR3 length: 15
J gene: TRBJ1-1
clone size: NA
V gene: TRBV5-4

CDR3 DNA: TGTGCCAGCAGCCTCCGGATGGCAGCTTTGGTCACTGAAGCTTTCTTT
CDR3 protein: CASSLRMAALVTEAFF
D gene: NA
CDR3 length: 16
J gene: TRBJ1-1
clone size: few
V gene: TRBV13

CDR3 DNA: TGCGCCAGCAGCTTACGTCAGCCCTCCTACAATGAGCAGTTCTTC
CDR3 protein: CASSLRQPSYNEQFF
D gene: NA
CDR3 length: 15
J gene: TRBJ2-1
clone size: NA
V gene: TRBV5-1

CDR3 DNA: TGCGCCAGCAGCGTAGGGGGCCCAGATACGCAGTATTTT
CDR3 protein: CASSVGGPDTQYF
D gene: TRBD1
CDR3 length: 13
J gene: TRBJ2-3
clone size: NA
V gene: TRBV5-1

CDR3 DNA: TGTGCCAGCACCCCCGCGGACAGGGAGGCTGGCTACACCTTC
CDR3 protein: CASTPADREAGYTF
D gene: TRBD1
CDR3 length: 14
J gene: TRBJ1-2
clone size: NA
V gene: TRBV6-5

CDR3 DNA: TGTGCCAGCAGCTTATCAGGGGGCTTCGACAATCAGCCCCAGCATTTT
CDR3 protein: CASSLSGGFDNQPQHF
D gene: TRBD1
CDR3 length: 16
J gene: TRBJ1-5
clone size: NA
V gene: TRBV7-8

CDR3 DNA: TGCGCCAGCAGCCAAGACAGGGGGCGAAATCAGCCCCAGCATTTT
CDR3 protein: CASSQDRGRNQPQHF
D gene: TRBD1
CDR3 length: 15
J gene: TRBJ1-5
clone size: once
V gene: TRBV4-1

CDR3 DNA: TGTGCCAGCAGCGTGACTAGCGGGGGGGACAGGGAGCTGTTTTTT
CDR3 protein: CASSVTSGGDRELFF
D gene: TRBD2
CDR3 length: 15
J gene: TRBJ2-2
clone size: few
V gene: TRBV5-4

CDR3 DNA: TGTGCCAGCAGCCCTCTCTCCGGGGGGGCACCCTACGAGCAGTACTTC
CDR3 protein: CASSPLSGGAPYEQYF
D gene: TRBD2
CDR3 length: 16
J gene: TRBJ2-7
clone size: NA
V gene: TRBV5-6

CDR3 DNA: TGTGCCAGCAGGCTGGGACAGAACTATGGCTACACCTTC
CDR3 protein: CASRLGQNYGYTF
D gene: TRBD1
CDR3 length: 13
J gene: TRBJ1-2
clone size: NA
V gene: TRBV6-5

CDR3 DNA: TGTGCCAGCAGTTTCCGGGACACCTGGGGCGAGCAGTACTTC
CDR3 protein: CASSFRDTWGEQYF
D gene: NA
CDR3 length: 14
J gene: TRBJ2-7
clone size: NA
V gene: TRBV27